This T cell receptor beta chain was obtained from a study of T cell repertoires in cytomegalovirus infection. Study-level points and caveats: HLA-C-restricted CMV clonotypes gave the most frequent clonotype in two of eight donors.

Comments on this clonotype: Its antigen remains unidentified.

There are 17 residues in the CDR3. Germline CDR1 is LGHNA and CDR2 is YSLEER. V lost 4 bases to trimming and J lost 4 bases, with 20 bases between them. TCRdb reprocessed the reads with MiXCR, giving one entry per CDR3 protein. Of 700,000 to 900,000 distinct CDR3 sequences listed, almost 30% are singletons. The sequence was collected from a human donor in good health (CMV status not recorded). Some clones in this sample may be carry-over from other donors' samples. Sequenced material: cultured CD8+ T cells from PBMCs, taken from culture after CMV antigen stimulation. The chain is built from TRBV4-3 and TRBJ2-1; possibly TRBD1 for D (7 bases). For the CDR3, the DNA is TGCGCCAGCAGCCCCTGGACAGGAGGGAGTGCTTACAATGAGCAGTTCTTC. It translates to CASSPWTGGSAYNEQFF.